This T cell receptor (beta chain) was retrieved from a study of OX40 agonist ivuxolimab in advanced cancers. The study in broad terms: Ivuxolimab, which targeted the costimulatory receptor OX40 (CD134), was an agonistic, fully human IgG2 monoclonal antibody. The purpose of peripheral TCRbeta sequencing was to test whether ivuxolimab changed TCR sequence diversity and led to clonal T-cell expansion. Among the approximately 54 dose-escalation patients, approximately 20 had hepatocellular carcinoma, approximately 15 melanoma, 9 renal cell carcinoma and 9 head and neck cancer. Prior anti-PD-1, anti-PD-L1 or anti-CTLA-4 therapy was permitted, and checkpoint inhibitors had been received by roughly 42% of dose-escalation patients. In the dose-escalation cohort, around four fifths of patients were male, and the mean age was around 65 years with a range of about 20 to 90. The paper covers the monotherapy dose-escalation part of the phase I ivuxolimab trial, which included N ≈ 57 patients. Intravenous ivuxolimab was administered to patients every 2 weeks at six dose levels: 0.01, 0.1, 0.3, 1.5, 3 and 10 mg/kg. Partial responses occurred in three dose-escalation patients, of whom one had hepatocellular carcinoma and two had cutaneous melanoma. What the study reported, not specific to this receptor: Low levels of normalized T-cell clonal expansion were also seen in some patients who did not respond. At doses of 0.1 to 3.0 mg/kg, clonal expansion of both CD4+ and CD8+ blood T cells was observed from baseline to week 6. The antigen specificity of the clonally expanded peripheral T cells was not determined. In the 0.1-3.0 mg/kg groups, partial responders had among the lowest normalized peripheral clonal expansion, particularly in CD8+ T cells. After ivuxolimab, expanded clones were on average more numerous among CD8+ T cells than among CD4+ T cells.

Points on this clone: There is no known antigen for this receptor. One base away there is no much larger clone; base qualities are not given. The same CDR3 is also encoded by other DNA sequences in this sample.

Genomic DNA was isolated from the sorted cells so that the TCRbeta CDR3 region could be sequenced. TCRbeta CDR3 regions were sequenced using the immunoSEQ Assay. TCRdb obtained this table from immuneACCESS and retained in-frame rearrangements with V and J assigned. These tables miss some clones; where compared with another copy, unresolved V genes account for less than half of the shortfall, and the remainder is unexplained. The sample records 13,000 to 15,000 clones, just under 90% of which are singletons. The ten top clones hold 6.7% of the sample. The CDR3, cysteine through phenylalanine, is 15 amino acids long. The CDR3 DNA has 45 bases and is translated from base 1. Trimming takes 0 bases from V and 3 bases from J, and the germline ends sit 13 bases apart. From a lookup of the germline V gene (reference sequence), CDR1 and CDR2 are GTSNPN and SVGIG. Patients with autoimmune disease history or receiving systemic immunosuppression were excluded from the trial. Peripheral blood for TCR sequencing was drawn from every dose cohort at baseline, at cycle 4 day 1 and at cycle 7 day 1. Samples came from an open-label, multicenter, first-in-human phase I dose-escalation trial of ivuxolimab. Adults with locally advanced or metastatic head and neck squamous cell, hepatocellular, melanoma or renal cell carcinoma were enrolled in the trial. Before TCR sequencing, CD4+ T cells and CD8+ T cells from peripheral blood were sorted into separate populations.

The sequencing here drew on CD4+ or CD8+ T cells sorted from blood, taken in a trial of the OX40 agonist ivuxolimab. The TCR comes from an adult with an advanced solid tumor such as melanoma, head and neck, liver or kidney cancer. In this chain, TRBV30 is recombined with TRBJ2-3; the D call is tentative, TRBD1 or TRBD2, as each matches 6 bases. The DNA sequence follows: TGTGCCTGGAGTGTAGGAGGGGGTGAAACAGATACGCAGTATTTT. This sequence encodes CAWSVGGGETDTQYF.